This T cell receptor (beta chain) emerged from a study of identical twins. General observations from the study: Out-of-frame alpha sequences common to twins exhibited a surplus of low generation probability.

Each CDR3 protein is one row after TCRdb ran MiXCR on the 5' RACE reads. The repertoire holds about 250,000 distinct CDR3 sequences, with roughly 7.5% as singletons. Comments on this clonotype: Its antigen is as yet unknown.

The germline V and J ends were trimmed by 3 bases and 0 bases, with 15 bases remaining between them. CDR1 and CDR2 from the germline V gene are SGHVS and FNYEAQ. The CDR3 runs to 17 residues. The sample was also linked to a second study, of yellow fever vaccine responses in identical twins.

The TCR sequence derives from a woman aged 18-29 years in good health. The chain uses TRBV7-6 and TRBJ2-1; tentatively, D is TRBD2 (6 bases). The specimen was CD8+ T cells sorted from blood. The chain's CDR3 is CASSLLGTLNSYNEQFF. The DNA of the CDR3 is TGTGCCAGCAGCTTGCTTGGGACTCTCAACTCCTACAATGAGCAGTTCTTC.